This T cell receptor (beta chain) comes out of a study of beta chain features in type 1 diabetes. Findings and limits, study-wide: Patients' naive, central memory and regulatory TCRB repertoires appeared more alike than those of healthy donors. Patients with Type 1 diabetes showed moderately but significantly shorter TCRB CDR3s in all four CD4+ subsets.

As for this clone: The target antigen is unknown.

Expressed TCRB transcripts got sequenced, as all isolated RNA was reverse transcribed. Around 3.9 million reads per sample were averaged for naive, central memory and regulatory samples. Some clones are missing from TCRdb's copy, which holds only in-frame ones; the method was immunoSEQ multiplex PCR. The sample has some 160,000 clones; 9% are singletons. Sorting that relied on CD45RO/CCR7/CD25/CD127/CD95/CD27 yielded CD4+ naive, central memory, regulatory and stem cell-like memory cells. V dropped 4 bases and J dropped 0; count of bases not matched to a gene: 3. From germline, CDR1 is WSHSY and CDR2 SAAADI. The CDR3 loop spans 17 amino acids.

The gene calls are TRBV10-2 and TRBJ2-6, with 10 bases that match TRBD2. Specimen: central memory CD4+ T cells from blood. The TCR comes from a woman under 40 with type 1 diabetes. CDR3 sequence (DNA): TGCGCCAGCAGTGGGGCTAGCGGGAGCTCTGGGGCCAACGTCCTGACTTTC. Protein: CASSGASGSSGANVLTF.